The 12 T cell receptor beta chains presented below share a single source sample, sequenced in a study of identical twins. Each CDR3 protein is one row after TCRdb ran MiXCR on the 5' RACE reads. Seen here are a few hundred thousand distinct CDR3 sequences, roughly 9% observed once, and the top ten hold roughly 7%. This sample was also put to use in a study of yellow fever vaccine responses in identical twins.

The sequenced material came from CD8+ T cells sorted from blood. These receptors came from a woman aged 18-35 years in good health.

This clonotype was counted only a few times. The chain links TRBV20-1 to TRBJ2-1, with D possibly matching TRBD2 (5 bases). From germline, CDR1 is DFQATT and CDR2 SNEGSKA (reference sequence). CDR3 length equals 15 residues. V was shortened by 3 bases and J by 0 bases, with 12 bases between the two germline ends. CDR3: CSARGSISSYNEQFF. The CDR3 DNA follows: TGCAGTGCTAGGGGGAGTATCAGCTCCTACAATGAGCAGTTCTTC.

This chain joins TRBV19 and TRBJ2-1, with no clear D. V gave up 1 base and J gave up 9 bases, with 7 bases separating them. The CDR3 has 12 residues. Germline values: CDR1 LNHDA, CDR2 SQIVND (reference sequence). CDR3 nucleotides: TGTGCCAGTAGTATAGGCCCAAGTGAGCAGTTCTTC. Translating gives CASSIGPSEQFF.

The CDR3 DNA reads as TGCGCCAGCAGCCCAGAAGCTGGGGCCAACGTCCTGACTTTC. Its protein is CASSPEAGANVLTF. The chain carries TRBV5-1 and TRBJ2-6; D is unresolved. V was cut by 4 bases and J by 2 bases, with 7 bases left in between. This CDR3 region has 14 residues. Germline assignment: CDR1 SGHRS and CDR2 YFSETQ. The whole variable domain, filled in from reference TRBV5-1 and TRBJ2-6, reads KAGVTQTPRYLIKTRGQQVTLSCSPISGHRSVSWYQQTPGQGLQFLFEYFSETQRNKGNFPGRFSGRQFSNSRSEMNVSTLELGDSALYLCASSPEAGANVLTFGAGSRLTVL.

This clonotype appeared a few times. This sequence may be a read error, since a much larger clone differs from it by one base. V is TRBV7-2 and J is TRBJ2-7; 8 nucleotides agree with TRBD1. Trimming removed 5 bases from V and 2 bases from J; junction bases left unmatched: 2. The CDR3 runs 13 residues. CDR1 SGHTA and CDR2 FQGNSA come from the germline V gene. CDR3 bases: TGTGCCAGCAGCGAGGGACAGGCCTACGAGCAGTACTTC. It encodes CASSEGQAYEQYF.

This rearrangement joins TRBV7-8 to TRBJ1-1, with TRBD1 matching 9 bases. V lost 5 bases, J lost 2 bases, and 9 bases stayed unmatched. The CDR3 sequence is 16 residues long. The V gene's germline CDR1 is SGHVS and CDR2 FQNEAQ. The chain's CDR3 is CASSPSDRGINTEAFF. The CDR3, as DNA: TGTGCCAGCAGCCCCTCCGACAGGGGGATAAACACTGAAGCTTTCTTT.

The rearrangement uses TRBV11-3 and TRBJ2-7; 8 nucleotides line up with TRBD1. The length of the CDR3 is 15 residues. CDR1 SGHNT and CDR2 YENEEA come from the germline V gene. J was trimmed by 0 bases and V by 4 bases; bases with no gene match: 5. The CDR3 here is CASSSRTGPSYEQYF. The CDR3 nucleotides are TGTGCCAGCAGCTCAAGGACAGGGCCCTCCTACGAGCAGTACTTC.

The V call is TRBV24-1, the J call TRBJ2-3, with TRBD1 matching over 7 bases. The CDR3 length is 15 residues. The germline V gene encodes CDR1 KGHDR and CDR2 SFDVKD. V shed 3 bases, J shed 3 bases, and the junction held 5 bases outside the gene matches. CDR3 amino acids: CATSDHRGVTDTQYF. CDR3 bases: TGTGCCACCAGTGATCACAGGGGTGTGACAGATACGCAGTATTTT.

V gene TRBV27 combines with J gene TRBJ2-1, with TRBD2 identical over 7 bases. CDR1 is MNHEY, CDR2 SMNVEV, per germline (reference sequence). V shed 5 bases, J shed 12 bases, and the junction held 4 bases outside the gene matches. CDR3 size: 11 residues. The DNA for the CDR3 is TGTGCCAGCAGTGGGGGAGGGCGGCAGTTCTTC. Encoded protein: CASSGGGRQFF.

This clonotype has ten or more counts. This chain joins TRBV29-1 and TRBJ2-7, with 7 nucleotides matching TRBD1. Trimming took 7 bases from V and 2 from J; bases not matched to a gene: 8. The CDR3 sequence is 13 residues long. The germline CDR1 and CDR2 sequences are SQVTM and ANQGSEA. CDR3 loop: CSGTGERTYEQYF. The CDR3 DNA reads TGCAGCGGAACAGGGGAGAGGACCTACGAGCAGTACTTC.

Concerning this clonotype itself: One end of the junction is discordant with germline, which a read error may explain. The chain combines TRBV3-1 with TRBJ2-3, with D tentatively TRBD1 (5 bases). The CDR3 is 15 residues long. CDR1 is LGHDT and CDR2 is YNNKEL in the germline V gene (reference sequence). The CDR3 bases are TGTGCCAGCAGCCAAGGAGAATTTAGCACAGGTACGCAGTATTTT. It translates to CASSQGEFSTGTQYF.

This clonotype came up a few times. The chain joins TRBV15 to TRBJ2-6; perhaps TRBD1 as D (5 bases). Germline loops: CDR1 LNHNV, CDR2 YYDKDF (reference sequence). The ends were cut back, 3 bases at V and 0 bases at J, with 12 bases in the middle. This CDR3 has 17 amino acids. The CDR3 loop is CATSSRERSSGANVLTF. CDR3 sequence (DNA): TGTGCCACCAGCAGCAGGGAAAGAAGCTCTGGGGCCAACGTCCTGACTTTC.

The chain uses TRBV9 and TRBJ2-5, with 13 positions matching TRBD2. J lost 5 bases, V lost 4 bases, and 8 bases had no gene match. The CDR3 length is 16 residues. Germline CDR1 is SGDLS and CDR2 is YYNGEE. CDR3 loop: CASSYRLAGGSETQYF. CDR3 DNA: TGTGCCAGCAGCTATCGACTAGCGGGAGGTTCGGAGACCCAGTACTTC.